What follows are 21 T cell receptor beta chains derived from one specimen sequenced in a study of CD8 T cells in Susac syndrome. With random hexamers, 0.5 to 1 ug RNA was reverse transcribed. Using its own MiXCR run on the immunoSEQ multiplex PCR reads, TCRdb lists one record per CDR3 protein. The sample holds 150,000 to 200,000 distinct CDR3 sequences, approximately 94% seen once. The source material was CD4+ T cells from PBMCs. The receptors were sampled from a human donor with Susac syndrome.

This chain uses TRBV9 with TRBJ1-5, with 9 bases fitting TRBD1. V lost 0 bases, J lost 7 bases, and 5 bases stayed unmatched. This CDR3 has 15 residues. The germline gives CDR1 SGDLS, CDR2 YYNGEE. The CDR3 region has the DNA TGTGCCAGCAGCGTAGGGACAGGGGATGGCCAGCCCCAGCATTTT. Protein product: CASSVGTGDGQPQHF.

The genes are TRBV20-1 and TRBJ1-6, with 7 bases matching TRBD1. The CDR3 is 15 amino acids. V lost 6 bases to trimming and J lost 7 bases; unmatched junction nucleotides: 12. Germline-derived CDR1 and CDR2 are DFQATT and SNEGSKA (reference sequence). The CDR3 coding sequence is TGCAGTGCAAACATTTACCAGGGGGGGAATTCACCCCTCCACTTT. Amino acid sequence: CSANIYQGGNSPLHF.

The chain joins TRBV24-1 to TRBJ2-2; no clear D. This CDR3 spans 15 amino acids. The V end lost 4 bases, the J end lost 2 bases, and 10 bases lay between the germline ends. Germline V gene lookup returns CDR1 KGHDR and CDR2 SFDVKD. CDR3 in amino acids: CATSDSIVNTGELFF. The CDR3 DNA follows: TGTGCCACCAGTGACTCGATCGTCAACACCGGGGAGCTGTTTTTT.

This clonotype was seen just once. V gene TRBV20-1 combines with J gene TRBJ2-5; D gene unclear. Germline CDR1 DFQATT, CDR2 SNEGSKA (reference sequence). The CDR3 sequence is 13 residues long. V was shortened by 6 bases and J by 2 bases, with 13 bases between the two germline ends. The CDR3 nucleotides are TGCAGTGCCTACCGCGGCGGTCAAGAGACCCAGTACTTC. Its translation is CSAYRGGQETQYF.

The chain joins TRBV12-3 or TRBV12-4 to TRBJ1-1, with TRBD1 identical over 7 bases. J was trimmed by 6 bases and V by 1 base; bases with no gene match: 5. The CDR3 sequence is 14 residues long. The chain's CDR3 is CASSLVQGEAEAFF. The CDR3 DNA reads TGTGCCAGCAGTTTAGTCCAGGGGGAGGCTGAAGCTTTCTTT.

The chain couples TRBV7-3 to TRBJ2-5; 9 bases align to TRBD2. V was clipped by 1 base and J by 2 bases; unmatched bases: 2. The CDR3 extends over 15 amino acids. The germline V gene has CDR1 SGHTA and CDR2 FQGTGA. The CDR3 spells CASSLRLAEQETQYF. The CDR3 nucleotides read TGTGCCAGCAGCTTAAGACTAGCGGAACAAGAGACCCAGTACTTC.

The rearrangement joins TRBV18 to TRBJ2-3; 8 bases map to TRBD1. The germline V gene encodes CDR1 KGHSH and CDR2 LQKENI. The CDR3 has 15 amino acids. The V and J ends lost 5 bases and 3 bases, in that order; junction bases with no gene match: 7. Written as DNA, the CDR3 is TGTGCCAGCTCATTATGGACAGGGAAGACAGATACGCAGTATTTT. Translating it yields CASSLWTGKTDTQYF.

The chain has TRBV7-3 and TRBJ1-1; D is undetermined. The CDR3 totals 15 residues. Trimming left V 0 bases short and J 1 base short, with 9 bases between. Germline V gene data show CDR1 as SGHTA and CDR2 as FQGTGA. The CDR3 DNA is TGTGCCAGCAGCTTAACCCCAAAGGAGAACACTGAAGCTTTCTTT. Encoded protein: CASSLTPKENTEAFF.

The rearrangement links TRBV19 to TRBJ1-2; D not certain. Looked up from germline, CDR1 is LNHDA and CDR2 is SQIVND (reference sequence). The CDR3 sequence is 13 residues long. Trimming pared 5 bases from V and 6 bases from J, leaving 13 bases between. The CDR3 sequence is CASSWGSRDGYTF. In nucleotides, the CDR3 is TGTGCCAGTAGTTGGGGATCCCGGGATGGCTACACCTTC.

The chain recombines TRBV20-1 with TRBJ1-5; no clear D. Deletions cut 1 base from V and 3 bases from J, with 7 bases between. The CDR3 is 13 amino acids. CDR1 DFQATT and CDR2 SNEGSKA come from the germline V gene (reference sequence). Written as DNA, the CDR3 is TGCAGTGCTAGAGCTGGTTACAATCAGCCCCAGCATTTT. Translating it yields CSARAGYNQPQHF.

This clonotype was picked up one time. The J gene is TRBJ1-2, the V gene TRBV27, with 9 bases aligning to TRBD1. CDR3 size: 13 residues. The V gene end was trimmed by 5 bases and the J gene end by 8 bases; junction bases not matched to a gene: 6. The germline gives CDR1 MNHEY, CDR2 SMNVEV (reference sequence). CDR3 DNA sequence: TGTGCCAGCAGTCTATACAGGGGGCTCGGCTACACCTTC. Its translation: CASSLYRGLGYTF.

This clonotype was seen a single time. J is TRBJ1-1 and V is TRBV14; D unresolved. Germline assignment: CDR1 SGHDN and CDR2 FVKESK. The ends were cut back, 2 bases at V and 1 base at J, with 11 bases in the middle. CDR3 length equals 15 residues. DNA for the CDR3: TGTGCCAGCAGCCAATTGGGAAGACCGAACACTGAAGCTTTCTTT. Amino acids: CASSQLGRPNTEAFF.

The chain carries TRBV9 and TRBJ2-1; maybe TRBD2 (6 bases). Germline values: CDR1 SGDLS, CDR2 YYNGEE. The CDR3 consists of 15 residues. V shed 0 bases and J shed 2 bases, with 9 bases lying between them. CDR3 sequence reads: CASSVAAGPYNEQFF. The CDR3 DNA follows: TGTGCCAGCAGCGTAGCGGCGGGACCCTACAATGAGCAGTTCTTC.

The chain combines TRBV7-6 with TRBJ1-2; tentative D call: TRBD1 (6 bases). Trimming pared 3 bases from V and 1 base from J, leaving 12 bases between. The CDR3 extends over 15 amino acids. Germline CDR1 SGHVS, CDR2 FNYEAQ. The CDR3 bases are TGTGCCAGCAGCTTCGGGGGGCAGGGTAACTATGGCTACACCTTC. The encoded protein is CASSFGGQGNYGYTF.

The CDR3 nucleotides are TGCAGCGTTGAAGACCGGGCCTCGAACACTGAAGCTTTCTTT. Translating gives CSVEDRASNTEAFF. The V call is TRBV29-1, the J call TRBJ1-1; the D is unclear. This CDR3 region has 14 residues. With 0 bases removed from V and 1 base from J, the gap between germline ends came to 9 bases. Looked up from germline, CDR1 is SQVTM and CDR2 is ANQGSEA.

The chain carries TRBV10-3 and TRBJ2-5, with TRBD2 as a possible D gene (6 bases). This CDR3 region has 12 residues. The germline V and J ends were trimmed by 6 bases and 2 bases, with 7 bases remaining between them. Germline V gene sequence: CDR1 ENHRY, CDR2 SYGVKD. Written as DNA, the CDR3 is TGTGCCATCAGGCGGGAACAAGAGACCCAGTACTTC. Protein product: CAIRREQETQYF.

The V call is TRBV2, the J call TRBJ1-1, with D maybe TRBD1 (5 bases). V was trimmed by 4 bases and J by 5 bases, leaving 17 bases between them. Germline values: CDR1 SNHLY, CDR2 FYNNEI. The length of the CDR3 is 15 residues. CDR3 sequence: CASSGGGGMGTEAFF. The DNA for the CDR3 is TGTGCCAGCAGTGGTGGGGGGGGGATGGGGACTGAAGCTTTCTTT.

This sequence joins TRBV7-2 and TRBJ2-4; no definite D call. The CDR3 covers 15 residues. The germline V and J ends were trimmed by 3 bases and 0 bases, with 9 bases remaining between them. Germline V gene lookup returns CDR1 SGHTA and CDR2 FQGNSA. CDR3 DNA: TGTGCCAGCAGCTTCCCCCAAATAGCCAAAAACATTCAGTACTTC. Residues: CASSFPQIAKNIQYF. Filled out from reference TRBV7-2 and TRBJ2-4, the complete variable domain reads GAGVSQSPSNKVTEKGKDVELRCDPISGHTALYWYRQSLGQGLEFLIYFQGNSAPDKSGLPSDRFSAERTGGSVSTLTIQRTQQEDSAVYLCASSFPQIAKNIQYFGAGTRLSVL.

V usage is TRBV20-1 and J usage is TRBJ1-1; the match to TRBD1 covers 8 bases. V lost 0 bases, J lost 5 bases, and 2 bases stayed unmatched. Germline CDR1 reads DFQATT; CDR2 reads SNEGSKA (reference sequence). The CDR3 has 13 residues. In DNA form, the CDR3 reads TGCAGTGCTAGAGATCACAGGGGGACTGAAGCTTTCTTT. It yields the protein CSARDHRGTEAFF.

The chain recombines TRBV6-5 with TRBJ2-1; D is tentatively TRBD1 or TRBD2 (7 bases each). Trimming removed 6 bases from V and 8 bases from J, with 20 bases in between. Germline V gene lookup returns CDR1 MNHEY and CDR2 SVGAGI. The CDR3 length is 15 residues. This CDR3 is CASRFRDSGTHEQFF. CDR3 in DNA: TGTGCCAGCAGATTCCGGGACAGCGGGACCCATGAGCAGTTCTTC.

For the CDR3, the DNA is TGTGCCTGGAGTGGGAGGGGGCCGGATACGCAGTATTTT. Amino acid sequence: CAWSGRGPDTQYF. This chain joins TRBV30 and TRBJ2-3, with a tentative D call TRBD1 (7 bases). The CDR3 contains 13 residues. Trimming stripped 1 base from V and 6 bases from J, with 11 bases between. The germline V gene has CDR1 GTSNPN and CDR2 SVGIG (reference sequence).